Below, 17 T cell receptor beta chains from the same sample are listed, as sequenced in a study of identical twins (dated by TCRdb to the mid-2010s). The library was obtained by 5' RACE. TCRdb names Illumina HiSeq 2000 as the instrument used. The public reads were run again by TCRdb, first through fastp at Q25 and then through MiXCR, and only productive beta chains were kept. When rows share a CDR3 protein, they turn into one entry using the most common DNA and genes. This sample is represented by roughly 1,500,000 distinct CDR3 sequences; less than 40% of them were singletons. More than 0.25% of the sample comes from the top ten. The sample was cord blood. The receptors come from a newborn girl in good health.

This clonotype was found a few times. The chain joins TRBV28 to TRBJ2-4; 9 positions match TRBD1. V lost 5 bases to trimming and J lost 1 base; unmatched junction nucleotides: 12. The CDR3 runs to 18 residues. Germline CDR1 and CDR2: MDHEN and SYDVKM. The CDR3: CASSTGGWERQAKNIQYF. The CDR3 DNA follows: TGTGCCAGCAGTACAGGGGGCTGGGAGAGACAGGCCAAAAACATTCAGTACTTC.

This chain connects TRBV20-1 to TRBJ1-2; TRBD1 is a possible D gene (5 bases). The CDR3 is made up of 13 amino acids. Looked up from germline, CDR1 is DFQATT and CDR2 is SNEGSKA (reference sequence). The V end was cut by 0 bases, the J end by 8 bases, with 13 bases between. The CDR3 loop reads CSARDPTGGGYTF. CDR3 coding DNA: TGCAGTGCTAGAGATCCTACTGGGGGGGGCTACACCTTC.

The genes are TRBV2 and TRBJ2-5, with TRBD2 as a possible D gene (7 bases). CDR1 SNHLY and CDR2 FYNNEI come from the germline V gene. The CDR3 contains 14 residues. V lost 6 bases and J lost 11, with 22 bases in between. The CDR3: CASRGAGVLGEQYF. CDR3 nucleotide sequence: TGTGCCAGCAGGGGGGCGGGGGTCTTAGGTGAGCAGTACTTC.

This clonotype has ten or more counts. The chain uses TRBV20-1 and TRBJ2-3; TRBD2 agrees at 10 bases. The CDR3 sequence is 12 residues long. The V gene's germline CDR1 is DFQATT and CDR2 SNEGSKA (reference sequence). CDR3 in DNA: TGCAGCCCTAGCGGGAGAGGTGATACGCAGTATTTT. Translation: CSPSGRGDTQYF.

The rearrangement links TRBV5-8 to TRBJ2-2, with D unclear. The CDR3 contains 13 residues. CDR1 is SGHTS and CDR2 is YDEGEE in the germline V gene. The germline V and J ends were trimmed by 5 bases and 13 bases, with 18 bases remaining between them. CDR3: CASSLLGRGVLFF. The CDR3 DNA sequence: TGTGCCAGCAGTCTGCTCGGCCGAGGTGTGCTGTTTTTT. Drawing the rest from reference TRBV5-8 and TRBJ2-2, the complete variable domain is EAGVTQSPTHLIKTRGQQATLRCSPISGHTSVYWYQQALGLGLQFLLWYDEGEERNRGNFPPRFSGRQFPNYSSELNVNALELEDSALYLCASSLLGRGVLFFGEGSRLTVL.

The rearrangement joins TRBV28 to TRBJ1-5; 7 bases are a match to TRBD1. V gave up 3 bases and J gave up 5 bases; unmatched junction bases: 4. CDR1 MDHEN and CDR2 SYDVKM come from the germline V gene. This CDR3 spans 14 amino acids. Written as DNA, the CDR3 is TGTGCCAGCAGTTTGACAGGGAATTATCAGCCCCAGCATTTT. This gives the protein CASSLTGNYQPQHF.

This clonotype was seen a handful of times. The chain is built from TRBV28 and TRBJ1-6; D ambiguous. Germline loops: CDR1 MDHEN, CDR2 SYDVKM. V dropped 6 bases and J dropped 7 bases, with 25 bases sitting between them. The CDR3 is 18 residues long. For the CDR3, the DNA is TGTGCCAGCAGCCCCGGGCCTCGCGGCCCGATAAAAAATTCACCCCTCCACTTT. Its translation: CASSPGPRGPIKNSPLHF.

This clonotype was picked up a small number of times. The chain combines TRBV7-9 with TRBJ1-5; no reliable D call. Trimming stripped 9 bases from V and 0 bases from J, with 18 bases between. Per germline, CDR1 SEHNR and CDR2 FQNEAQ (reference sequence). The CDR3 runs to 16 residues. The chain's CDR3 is CARSTKTDYSNQPQHF. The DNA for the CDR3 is TGTGCCAGAAGCACCAAGACCGATTATAGCAATCAGCCCCAGCATTTT.

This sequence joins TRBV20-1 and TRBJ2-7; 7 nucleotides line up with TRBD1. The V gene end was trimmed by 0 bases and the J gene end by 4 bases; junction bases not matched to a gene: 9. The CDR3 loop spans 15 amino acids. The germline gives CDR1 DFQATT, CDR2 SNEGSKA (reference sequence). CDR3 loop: CSARDIRQGPYEQYF. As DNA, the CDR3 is TGCAGTGCTAGAGATATCCGACAGGGACCTTACGAGCAGTACTTC.

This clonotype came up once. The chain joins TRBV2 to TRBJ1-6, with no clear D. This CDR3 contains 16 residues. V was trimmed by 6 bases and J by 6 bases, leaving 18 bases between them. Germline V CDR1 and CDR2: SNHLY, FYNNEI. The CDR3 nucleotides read TGTGCCAGCAGGGCACCCGGGCCCAATCTTAATTCACCCCTCCACTTT. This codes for CASRAPGPNLNSPLHF.

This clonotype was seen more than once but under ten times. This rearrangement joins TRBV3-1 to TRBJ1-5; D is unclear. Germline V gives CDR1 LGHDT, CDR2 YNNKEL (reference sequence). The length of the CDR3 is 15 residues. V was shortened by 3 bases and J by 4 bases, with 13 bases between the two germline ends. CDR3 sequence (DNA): TGTGCCAGCAGCCAGATCTTTGGGGAAAATCAGCCCCAGCATTTT. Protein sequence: CASSQIFGENQPQHF.

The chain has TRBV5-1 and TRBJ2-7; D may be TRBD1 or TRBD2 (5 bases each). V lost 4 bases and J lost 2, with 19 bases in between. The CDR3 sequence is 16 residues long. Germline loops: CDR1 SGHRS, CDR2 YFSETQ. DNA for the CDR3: TGCGCCAGCAGCGAAGCCGGGACGGAATTGACCTACGAGCAGTACTTC. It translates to CASSEAGTELTYEQYF.

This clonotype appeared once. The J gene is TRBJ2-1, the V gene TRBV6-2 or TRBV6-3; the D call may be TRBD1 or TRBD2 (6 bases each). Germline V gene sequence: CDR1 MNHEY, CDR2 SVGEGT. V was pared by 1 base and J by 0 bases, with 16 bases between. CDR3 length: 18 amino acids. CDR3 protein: CASSYLGGGWSSYNEQFF. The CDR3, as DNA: TGTGCCAGCAGTTACTTGGGGGGCGGCTGGAGCTCCTACAATGAGCAGTTCTTC.

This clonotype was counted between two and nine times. CDR3: CASSRGLAGGLAKNIQYF. The CDR3 coding sequence is TGCGCCAGCAGCCGCGGACTAGCGGGAGGGCTAGCCAAAAACATTCAGTACTTC. The chain links TRBV4-1 to TRBJ2-4; 15 nucleotides match TRBD2. Looked up from germline, CDR1 is MGHRA and CDR2 is YSYEKL. After removal of 4 bases from V and 0 bases from J, the junction contained 4 bases not matched to a gene. The CDR3 spans 18 residues.

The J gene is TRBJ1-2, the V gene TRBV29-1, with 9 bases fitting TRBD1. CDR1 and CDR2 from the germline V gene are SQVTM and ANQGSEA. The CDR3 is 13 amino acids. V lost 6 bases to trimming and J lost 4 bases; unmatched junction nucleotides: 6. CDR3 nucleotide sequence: TGCAGCGTCGTTAAGGGACAGGGCTATGGCTACACCTTC. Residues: CSVVKGQGYGYTF. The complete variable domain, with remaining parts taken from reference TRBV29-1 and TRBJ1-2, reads SAVISQKPSRDICQRGTSLTIQCQVDSQVTMMFWYRQQPGQSLTLIATANQGSEATYESGFVIDKFPISRPNLTFSTLTVSNMSPEDSSIYLCSVVKGQGYGYTFGSGTRLTVV.

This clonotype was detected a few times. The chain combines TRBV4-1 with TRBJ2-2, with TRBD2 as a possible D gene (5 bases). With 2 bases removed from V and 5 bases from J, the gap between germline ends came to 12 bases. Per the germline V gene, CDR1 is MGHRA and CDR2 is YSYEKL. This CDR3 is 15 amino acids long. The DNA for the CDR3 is TGCGCCAGCAGCCAACCTCCGGACTTAACCGGGGAGCTGTTTTTT. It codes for CASSQPPDLTGELFF.

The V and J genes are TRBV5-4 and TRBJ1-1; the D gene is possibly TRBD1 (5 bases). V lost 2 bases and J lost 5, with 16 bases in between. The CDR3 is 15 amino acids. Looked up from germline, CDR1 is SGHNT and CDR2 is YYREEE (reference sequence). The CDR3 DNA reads TGTGCCAGCAGCTTCTCGGGCAGGGTGGGAACTGAAGCTTTCTTT. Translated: CASSFSGRVGTEAFF.